This T cell receptor beta chain was sequenced in a study of blood T cell repertoires in COVID-19. Study overall: Samples representing acute and convalescent COVID-19 were sourced from the United States, Italy and Spain. Sources were T cells, B-cell-depleted T cells, or PBMCs; the material itself was cDNA or gDNA.

A word on this clone: This sample includes further DNA sequences coding for the same CDR3.

This CDR3 contains 13 residues. The germline gives CDR1 GTSNPN, CDR2 SVGIG (reference sequence). V lost 0 bases, J lost 5 bases, and 1 base stayed unmatched. As processed by the authors: Reference gene primer amplification gave estimated nucleated cell counts. The method was immunoSEQ multiplex PCR; TCRdb's version includes in-frame clones alone and lacks a portion of them. That table supplies the V and J calls and clone size; D and trimming were determined from the DNA. The sample lists 150,000 to 200,000 clones, around 86% occurring once. The rearrangement joins TRBV30 to TRBJ1-2, with 9 positions matching TRBD1. Sequencing used peripheral blood. This TCR derives from a woman older than 75 in a cohort sampled during active or convalescent COVID-19. The chain's CDR3 is CAWSVQGAYGYTF. CDR3 sequence (DNA): TGTGCCTGGAGTGTACAGGGGGCGTATGGCTACACCTTC.